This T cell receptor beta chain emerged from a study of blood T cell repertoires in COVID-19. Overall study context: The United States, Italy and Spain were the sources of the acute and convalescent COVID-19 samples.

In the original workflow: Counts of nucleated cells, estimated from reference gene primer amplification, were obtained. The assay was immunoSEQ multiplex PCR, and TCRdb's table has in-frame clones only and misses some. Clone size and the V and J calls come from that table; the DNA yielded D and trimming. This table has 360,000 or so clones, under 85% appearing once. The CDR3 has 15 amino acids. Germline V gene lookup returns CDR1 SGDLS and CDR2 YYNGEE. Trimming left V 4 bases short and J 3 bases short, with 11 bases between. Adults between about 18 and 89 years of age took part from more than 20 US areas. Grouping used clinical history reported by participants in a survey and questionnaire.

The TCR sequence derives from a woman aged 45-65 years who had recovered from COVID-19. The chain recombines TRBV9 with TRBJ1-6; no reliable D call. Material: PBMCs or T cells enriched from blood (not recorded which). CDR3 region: CASSPAEGYNSPLHF. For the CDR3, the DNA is TGTGCCAGCAGCCCCGCGGAGGGCTATAATTCACCCCTCCACTTT. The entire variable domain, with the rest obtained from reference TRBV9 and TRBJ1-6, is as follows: DSGVTQTPKHLITATGQRVTLRCSPRSGDLSVYWYQQSLDQGLQFLIQYYNGEERAKGNILERFSAQQFPDLHSELNLSSLELGDSALYFCASSPAEGYNSPLHFGNGTRLTVT.